This is a list of T cell receptor beta chains from one sample in a study of control samples from healthy donors and cancer patients. Repertoires were generated with immunoSEQ multiplex PCR, while TCRdb's copy carries only in-frame clones and drops some. The data hold more than 85,000 clones, with about four fifths observed a single time. Input material: blood. These receptors were taken from a woman between 45 and 60 years old in good health. CDR3s include the opening cysteine and the closing phenylalanine or tryptophan. Each record gives: CDR3 protein, CDR3 DNA, J gene, D gene, V gene, clone size. The D gene is left open where the match is weak. Size is stated for part of the rows, as once, few or many counts, or as a class when the clone is expanded.

CASTTNQPQHF	TGTGCCAGCACCACCAATCAGCCCCAGCATTTT	TRBJ1-5	NA	TRBV28	NA
CASSVSVGTASTSYEQYF	TGTGCCAGCAGCGTCTCTGTCGGGACAGCATCGACCTCCTACGAGCAGTACTTC	TRBJ2-7	TRBD1	TRBV9	NA
CASSAGTAQETQYF	TGTGCCAGCAGCGCGGGGACAGCCCAAGAGACCCAGTACTTC	TRBJ2-5	NA	TRBV5-4	NA
CASSTIDRASGNTIYF	TGTGCCAGTAGTACCATCGACAGGGCCTCTGGAAACACCATATATTTT	TRBJ1-3	TRBD1	TRBV19	NA
CAWSPGTSLEQYF	TGTGCCTGGAGTCCCGGGACATCCCTCGAGCAGTACTTC	TRBJ2-7	NA	TRBV30	NA
CATSRTTVNGEKLFF	TGTGCCACCAGCAGAACTACGGTTAATGGTGAAAAACTGTTTTTT	TRBJ1-4	NA	TRBV15	NA
CASSFLDRDGYTF	TGTGCCAGCAGTTTTTTGGACAGGGATGGCTACACCTTC	TRBJ1-2	TRBD1	TRBV12-3/TRBV12-4	NA
CASRTERGHTDTQYF	TGTGCCAGCAGGACAGAGCGGGGACACACAGATACGCAGTATTTT	TRBJ2-3	NA	TRBV5-8	medium-sized
CASSRGPGEFNYGYTF	TGCGCCAGCAGCCGCGGTCCAGGGGAATTCAACTATGGCTACACCTTC	TRBJ1-2	NA	TRBV4-1	NA
CASSQGTAGLEKLFF	TGTGCCAGCAGCCAAGGTACGGCGGGGTTGGAAAAACTGTTTTTT	TRBJ1-4	NA	TRBV4-2	NA
CSVGGETRAEKLFF	TGCAGCGTGGGGGGGGAGACAAGGGCGGAAAAACTGTTTTTT	TRBJ1-4	NA	TRBV29-1	NA
CAWSSVRGNQPQHF	TGTGCCTGGAGTTCTGTGAGGGGCAATCAGCCCCAGCATTTT	TRBJ1-5	NA	TRBV30	NA
CASSPTGIGELFF	TGTGCCAGCAGCCCTACAGGGATCGGGGAGCTGTTTTTT	TRBJ2-2	NA	TRBV5-8	NA
CAGLTQWSSYNEQFF	TGCGCCGGACTAACGCAGTGGAGCTCCTACAATGAGCAGTTCTTC	TRBJ2-1	NA	TRBV5-1	NA
CASSQRQGPHTGELFF	TGCGCCAGCAGCCAAAGACAGGGACCTCACACCGGGGAGCTGTTTTTT	TRBJ2-2	TRBD1	TRBV4-3	few
CASSWSTGRGQPQHF	TGTGCCAGCAGTTGGTCGACAGGGAGGGGGCAGCCCCAGCATTTT	TRBJ1-5	TRBD1	TRBV6-2/TRBV6-3	NA
CASSLATPGREGTGNTIYF	TGTGCCAGCAGCTTAGCCACCCCAGGACGGGAAGGCACTGGAAACACCATATATTTT	TRBJ1-3	NA	TRBV7-9	NA
CASSPTVDQPQHF	TGTGCCAGCAGCCCCACGGTTGATCAGCCCCAGCATTTT	TRBJ1-5	NA	TRBV6-5	NA
CASSLVLAGNTGELFF	TGCGCCAGCAGCTTGGTCCTAGCGGGGAACACCGGGGAGCTGTTTTTT	TRBJ2-2	TRBD2	TRBV5-1	NA
CASSQDGGTRYF	TGTGCCAGCAGCCAAGATGGGGGGACCCGGTACTTC	TRBJ2-5	NA	TRBV4-2	NA
CASSQGEVMNTEAFF	TGCGCCAGCAGCCAAGGGGAGGTGATGAACACTGAAGCTTTCTTT	TRBJ1-1	NA	TRBV4-3	NA
CASSPLFRDRVAKNIQYF	TGTGCCAGCAGCCCCCTTTTCAGGGACAGGGTAGCCAAAAACATTCAGTACTTC	TRBJ2-4	TRBD1	TRBV5-5	few
CASSSYRDSPLHF	TGTGCCAGCAGCTCTTACAGGGATTCACCCCTCCACTTT	TRBJ1-6	NA	TRBV7-2	NA
CASSADIGNGEAFF	TGTGCCAGCAGCGCCGACATAGGGAACGGTGAAGCTTTCTTT	TRBJ1-1	NA	TRBV5-6	once
CASSQDRTTVILNIQYF	TGCGCCAGCAGCCAAGATAGGACGACTGTTATACTAAACATTCAGTACTTC	TRBJ2-4	NA	TRBV4-3	NA
CASSLGNFGTNNEQFF	TGTGCCAGCAGCCTGGGGAACTTTGGGACCAACAATGAGCAGTTCTTC	TRBJ2-1	NA	TRBV11-2	NA
CASSYLAGSTDTQYF	TGTGCCAGCAGCTACCTAGCGGGAAGCACAGATACGCAGTATTTT	TRBJ2-3	TRBD2	TRBV7-9	NA
CASSLEARNNYGYTF	TGTGCCAGCAGCTTAGAGGCCAGAAATAACTATGGCTACACCTTC	TRBJ1-2	NA	TRBV7-2	NA
CVSSIASAIQETQYF	TGTGTCAGTAGTATCGCTAGCGCTATACAAGAGACCCAGTACTTC	TRBJ2-5	NA	TRBV19	NA
CAIYGGANTGELFF	TGTGCCATCTATGGGGGCGCGAACACCGGGGAGCTGTTTTTT	TRBJ2-2	NA	TRBV10-3	NA
CASSYSGSKNIQYF	TGTGCCAGCAGTTACTCGGGGAGTAAAAACATTCAGTACTTC	TRBJ2-4	NA	TRBV6-2/TRBV6-3	many